Reported below is one T cell receptor (beta chain). This receptor's antigen is unknown. No base quality information exists; no much larger clone differs at one position. Each collaborating institution followed its own protocols to collect whole blood in K2EDTA tubes. For TCRbeta analysis, collaborators shipped samples in one of three forms: frozen whole blood, isolated PBMCs, or DNA extracted from either of those sample types. The germline V gene gives CDR1 as MDHEN and CDR2 as SYDVKM. The trim is 6 bases for V and 7 bases for J, with a gap of 16 bases between the germline ends. From cysteine to phenylalanine, the CDR3 is 13 amino acids long. Only the CDR3 portion is preserved as DNA: 39 bases, with reading frame beginning at the first base. The data originate from a study of blood T cell repertoires in COVID-19 (dated by TCRdb to 2019 to 2021). For the wider study: The collaborator samples originated in the United States, Italy and Spain and spanned the acute and convalescent phases of COVID-19. Nearly every sample came with metadata listing a de-identified subject ID, COVID-19 status, age in years and sex. The prospective study material was composed of cDNA or gDNA derived from T cells, B-cell-depleted T cells, or PBMCs. Where HLA class I and class II types were available, the types were taken from metadata supplied by the sample provider, not from assay-based typing. Samples came from the ongoing ImmuneRACE study (first 160 participants) plus 1,254 subjects from 6 global collaborators. The repertoires were released in a freely available public database intended as a resource for research on the immune response to SARS-CoV-2. The dataset comprised deeply sampled blood TCRbeta repertoires from subjects exposed to, actively infected with, or recovered from COVID-19.

TCRbeta CDR3 regions were amplified from genomic DNA by means of the immunoSEQ Assay, a bias-controlled multiplex PCR. Turning to the authors' computational methods: Within the assay, amplification of reference gene primers was used to estimate how many nucleated cells each sample contained. Sequence reads were collapsed and filtered to measure the absolute abundance of every unique TCRbeta CDR3 rearrangement. For each sample, productive Simpson clonality was calculated as the square root of Simpson's diversity index across productive rearrangements. As stored in TCRdb, this immuneACCESS dataset retains in-frame rearrangements with V and J assigned. A fraction of the clones does not appear; measured against another copy, unresolved V genes explain less than half of the discrepancy, and the remainder lacks a known reason. D and trimming were read from the DNA, whereas the V and J calls and clone size are those reported in that table. This sample gives approximately 89,000 clones in total; about 80% of them show up just once. The ten largest clones take up 15% to 20% of the sample.

Overall results and qualifications from the work: The quantity of clinical and demographic metadata differed by source and by participant and was supplied without curation.

This TCR was recovered from a human donor in a cohort sampled during active COVID-19. The sample consisted of peripheral blood. The receptor chain draws on TRBV28 and TRBJ2-7; TRBD2 might be the D gene, on 5 matching bases. DNA sequence: TGTGCCAGCAGACCCGGGCCCCGCGGGGAGCAGTACTTC. Its amino acids are CASRPGPRGEQYF.